The sequence of this T cell receptor beta chain was determined in a study of CD8 T cells in Susac syndrome. Findings and caveats of the study: As acknowledged by the study, its TCR sequencing and HLA analysis included a relatively small number of individuals.

Comments on this clonotype: The target antigen is unknown.

Age- and sex-matched healthy donors served as the control group. It was negative isolation that provided the CD8+ and CD4+ T cells, whereas TEMRA cells were enriched by FACS. There are 12 residues in the CDR3. With 5 bases removed from V and 2 bases from J, the gap between germline ends came to 7 bases. Germline loops: CDR1 SEHNR, CDR2 FQNEAQ (reference sequence). The RNA, about 0.5 to 1 ug, was put through reverse transcription using random hexamers. Amplification of TCR beta CDR3 by immunoSEQ multiplex PCR spanned 54 Vbeta and 13 Jbeta. TCRdb used MiXCR to reprocess the immunoSEQ multiplex PCR reads, holding one entry per CDR3 protein. The sample has 120,000 to 150,000 distinct CDR3 sequences, 94% seen once.

The material sequenced was CD8+ T cells from PBMCs. The sequence was collected from a human donor in good health. The V call is TRBV7-9, the J call TRBJ2-7; D uncertain. The CDR3 region is CASSDDTYEQYF. CDR3 nucleotides: TGTGCCAGCAGCGACGACACCTACGAGCAGTACTTC.